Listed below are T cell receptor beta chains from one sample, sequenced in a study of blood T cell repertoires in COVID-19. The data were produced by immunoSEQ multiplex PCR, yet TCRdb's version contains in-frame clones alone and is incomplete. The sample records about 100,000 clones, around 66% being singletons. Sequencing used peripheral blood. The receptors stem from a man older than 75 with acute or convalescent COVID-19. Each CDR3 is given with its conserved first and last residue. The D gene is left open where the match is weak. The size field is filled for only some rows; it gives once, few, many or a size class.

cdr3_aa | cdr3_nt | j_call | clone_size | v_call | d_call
CASSQGGTSGRKTQYF | TGTGCCAGCAGCCAAGGTGGGACTAGCGGCAGGAAGACCCAGTACTTC | TRBJ2-5 | . | TRBV3-1/TRBV3-2 | TRBD2
CASSYASRHTDTQYF | TGTGCCAGCAGTTATGCCAGCAGACACACAGATACGCAGTATTTT | TRBJ2-3 | . | TRBV6-2/TRBV6-3 | .
CASSQRQGSSGNTIYF | TGTGCCAGCAGCCAGCGACAGGGCAGCTCTGGAAACACCATATATTTT | TRBJ1-3 | . | TRBV7-2 | TRBD1
CATSDPGRGGVDTQYF | TGTGCCACCAGTGACCCGGGGAGGGGAGGGGTAGATACGCAGTATTTT | TRBJ2-3 | . | TRBV24-1 | TRBD2
CASSQTSGRSTDTQYF | TGTGCCAGCAGCCAAACTAGCGGGAGGTCGACAGATACGCAGTATTTT | TRBJ2-3 | few | TRBV14 | TRBD2
CASRRRLAEYNEQFF | TGTGCCAGCAGACGGAGGCTAGCGGAATACAATGAGCAGTTCTTC | TRBJ2-1 | . | TRBV28 | TRBD2
CASSPTWTEAFF | TGTGCCAGCAGCCCCACATGGACTGAAGCTTTCTTT | TRBJ1-1 | . | TRBV7-7 | .
CASTLQETQYF | TGTGCCAGCACCCTACAAGAGACCCAGTACTTC | TRBJ2-5 | . | TRBV5-8 | .
CASSLSYRQRGTQYF | TGTGCCAGCAGCCTATCATATAGACAGCGCGGGACCCAGTACTTC | TRBJ2-5 | . | TRBV7-2 | .
CSVESRSTDTQYF | TGCAGCGTTGAGTCTCGGAGCACAGATACGCAGTATTTT | TRBJ2-3 | . | TRBV29-1 | .
CASSLATDTQYF | TGTGCCAGCAGCCTGGCTACAGATACGCAGTATTTT | TRBJ2-3 | . | TRBV5-4 | .
CASSFRTSGSTDTQYF | TGTGCCAGCAGCTTTCGGACTAGCGGGAGCACAGATACGCAGTATTTT | TRBJ2-3 | . | TRBV11-1 | TRBD2
CASSFSVDRVGKTQYF | TGTGCCAGCAGCTTTTCCGTTGACAGGGTAGGCAAGACCCAGTACTTC | TRBJ2-5 | . | TRBV5-4 | TRBD1
CASSRGSGSYREQYF | TGTGCCAGCAGCCGCGGGAGCGGGAGTTATAGGGAGCAGTACTTC | TRBJ2-7 | many | TRBV3-1/TRBV3-2 | TRBD2
CASSQDEGTGELFF | TGCGCCAGCAGCCAAGATGAGGGCACCGGGGAGCTGTTTTTT | TRBJ2-2 | . | TRBV4-3 | .
CASSQEGGRTQYF | TGCGCCAGCAGCCAAGAGGGGGGACGGACCCAGTACTTC | TRBJ2-5 | . | TRBV4-1 | .
CASSLLPGAGANNEQFF | TGCGCCAGCAGCTTGTTGCCTGGGGCAGGGGCGAACAATGAGCAGTTCTTC | TRBJ2-1 | . | TRBV5-1 | .
CASTPPSPPYRAFF | TGTGCCAGCACCCCCCCGAGCCCCCCTTATCGAGCTTTCTTT | TRBJ1-1 | once | TRBV6-5 | .
CASSYSGGSGSVTGELFF | TGTGCCAGCAGTTACTCGGGAGGTAGCGGGAGTGTGACCGGGGAGCTGTTTTTT | TRBJ2-2 | . | TRBV6-2/TRBV6-3 | TRBD2
CASSPPGAGANVLTF | TGTGCCAGCAGTCCCCCTGGAGCCGGGGCCAACGTCCTGACTTTC | TRBJ2-6 | . | TRBV6-6 | .
CASRISGTGTGELFF | TGTGCCAGCAGGATTAGCGGGACTGGGACCGGGGAGCTGTTTTTT | TRBJ2-2 | once | TRBV6-5 | TRBD2
CASSLGVETQYF | TGCGCCAGCAGCTTGGGAGTAGAGACCCAGTACTTC | TRBJ2-5 | once | TRBV5-1 | .
CATSRDSSYNEQFF | TGTGCCACCAGCCGGGACAGCTCCTACAATGAGCAGTTCTTC | TRBJ2-1 | . | TRBV24-1 | TRBD1
CASTEGSEQYF | TGCGCCAGCACAGAGGGTTCCGAGCAGTACTTC | TRBJ2-7 | . | TRBV5-1 | .
CAWSVGTRGEKLFF | TGTGCCTGGAGTGTGGGGACTCGCGGAGAAAAACTGTTTTTT | TRBJ1-4 | . | TRBV30 | .
CAWRTGGGNTIYF | TGTGCCTGGAGGACAGGCGGAGGAAACACCATATATTTT | TRBJ1-3 | . | TRBV30 | .
CASSPSVRDNSPLHF | TGTGCCAGCAGCCCTTCGGTCCGTGATAATTCACCCCTCCACTTT | TRBJ1-6 | . | TRBV7-6 | .
CASSPLTSAPYEQYF | TGTGCCAGCAGTCCCCTTACTAGCGCGCCCTACGAGCAGTACTTC | TRBJ2-7 | . | TRBV28 | TRBD2
CASGLLTGAVELFF | TGTGCTAGTGGTTTGCTTACAGGGGCCGTGGAGCTGTTTTTT | TRBJ2-2 | . | TRBV12-5 | TRBD1
CASRPHTGEAEAFF | TGTGCCAGCAGACCCCATACAGGGGAGGCCGAAGCTTTCTTT | TRBJ1-1 | many | TRBV28 | TRBD1
CSVKSQVRGTF | TGCAGTGTTAAGAGTCAGGTTAGGGGCACCTTC | TRBJ1-2 | . | TRBV20-1 | .
CSAGPAGQNTEAFF | TGCAGCGCGGGACCCGCCGGACAGAACACTGAAGCTTTCTTT | TRBJ1-1 | once | TRBV29-1 | .
CASSPTGGYGYTF | TGTGCCAGCAGTCCAACAGGGGGTTATGGCTACACCTTC | TRBJ1-2 | . | TRBV27 | TRBD1
CASSQGLTVSTDTQYF | TGCGCCAGCAGCCAAGGACTCACCGTTAGCACAGATACGCAGTATTTT | TRBJ2-3 | . | TRBV4-3 | .
CASSDLAGVRKNIQYF | TGTGCCAGCAGTGATTTAGCGGGAGTAAGGAAAAACATTCAGTACTTC | TRBJ2-4 | . | TRBV6-1 | TRBD2
CASSFRASGITGELFF | TGTGCCAGCAGTTTTAGGGCTAGCGGGATCACCGGGGAGCTGTTTTTT | TRBJ2-2 | . | TRBV27 | TRBD2
CASSLDRGQPQHF | TGTGCCAGCAGCTTAGACAGGGGTCAGCCCCAGCATTTT | TRBJ1-5 | few | TRBV13 | TRBD1
CASSALTGTSGYQETQYF | TGTGCCAGCAGTGCCTTGACTGGGACTAGCGGATACCAAGAGACCCAGTACTTC | TRBJ2-5 | . | TRBV28 | TRBD2
CAWSAGRSSGNTIYF | TGTGCCTGGAGCGCGGGACGCTCCTCTGGAAACACCATATATTTT | TRBJ1-3 | . | TRBV30 | .
CARSRSTGNSNGYTF | TGTGCCAGATCCCGAAGCACAGGAAATAGCAATGGCTACACCTTC | TRBJ1-2 | . | TRBV2 | .
CASSPRGGLSYNEQFF | TGTGCCAGCAGCCCCCGAGGCGGACTTTCTTACAATGAGCAGTTCTTC | TRBJ2-1 | few | TRBV7-9 | .
CATSNPSGKGGSTGELFF | TGTGCCACCAGTAATCCTAGCGGGAAAGGGGGTTCCACCGGGGAGCTGTTTTTT | TRBJ2-2 | . | TRBV24-1 | TRBD2
CASSDTGGCEQYF | TGTGCCAGCAGCGACACAGGGGGCTGCGAGCAGTACTTC | TRBJ2-7 | . | TRBV21-1 | .
CASSITWDRAHSPLHF | TGTGCCAGCAGTATTACCTGGGACAGGGCCCATTCACCCCTCCACTTT | TRBJ1-6 | . | TRBV27 | TRBD1
CASSLRRGNYEQYF | TGTGCCAGCAGCCTCCGTCGGGGGAACTACGAGCAGTACTTC | TRBJ2-7 | . | TRBV6-2/TRBV6-3 | .
CASSWGQGKNTEAFF | TGTGCCAGCAGCTGGGGACAGGGGAAGAACACTGAAGCTTTCTTT | TRBJ1-1 | . | TRBV5-5 | TRBD1
CASSQGGDQPQHF | TGTGCCAGCAGCCAAGGGGGAGATCAGCCCCAGCATTTT | TRBJ1-5 | . | TRBV3-1/TRBV3-2 | .
CATSDLFGSPYEQYF | TGTGCCACCAGTGATTTGTTCGGGAGTCCATACGAGCAGTACTTC | TRBJ2-7 | . | TRBV24-1 | .
CASSQVSGTSEAFF | TGTGCCAGCAGCCAAGTCTCCGGGACAAGTGAAGCTTTCTTT | TRBJ1-1 | . | TRBV14 | .
CASSLTGSLNNEQFF | TGTGCCAGCAGCTTAACTGGGAGTCTTAACAATGAGCAGTTCTTC | TRBJ2-1 | . | TRBV11-2 | .
CASTRERRGYEQYF | TGTGCCAGCACCCGGGAGAGGAGGGGCTACGAGCAGTACTTC | TRBJ2-7 | once | TRBV6-5 | .
CASSTQGTYIQYF | TGTGCCAGCAGCACTCAGGGGACGTACATTCAGTACTTC | TRBJ2-4 | . | TRBV11-2 | .